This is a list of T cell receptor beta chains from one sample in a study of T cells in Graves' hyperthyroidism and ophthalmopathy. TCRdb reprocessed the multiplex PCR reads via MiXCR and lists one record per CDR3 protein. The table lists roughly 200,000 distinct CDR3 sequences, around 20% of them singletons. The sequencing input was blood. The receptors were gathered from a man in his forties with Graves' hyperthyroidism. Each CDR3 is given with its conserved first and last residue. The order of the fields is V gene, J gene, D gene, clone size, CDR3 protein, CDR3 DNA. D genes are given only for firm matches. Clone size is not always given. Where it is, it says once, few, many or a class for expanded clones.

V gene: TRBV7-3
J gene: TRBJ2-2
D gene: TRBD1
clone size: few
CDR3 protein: CASSLAAGGLGFLNTGELFF
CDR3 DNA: TGTGCCAGCAGCTTAGCTGCAGGGGGCCTCGGCTTCCTGAACACCGGGGAGCTGTTTTTT

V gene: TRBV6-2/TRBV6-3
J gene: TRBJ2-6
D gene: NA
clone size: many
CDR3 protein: CASSQSSGANVLTF
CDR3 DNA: TGTGCCAGCAGTCAGTCTTCTGGGGCCAACGTCCTGACTTTC

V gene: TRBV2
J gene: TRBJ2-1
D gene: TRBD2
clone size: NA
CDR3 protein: CARDGRRAINPNEQFF
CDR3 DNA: TGTGCTAGGGACGGGAGGAGGGCCATTAATCCCAATGAGCAGTTCTTC

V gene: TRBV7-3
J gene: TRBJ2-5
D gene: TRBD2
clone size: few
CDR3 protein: CASSTSGQETQYF
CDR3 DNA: TGTGCCAGCAGCACTAGCGGGCAAGAGACCCAGTACTTC

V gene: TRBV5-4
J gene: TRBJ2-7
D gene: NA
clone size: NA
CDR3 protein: CASSLQGWDEQYF
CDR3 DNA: TGTGCCAGCAGCTTGCAGGGATGGGACGAGCAGTACTTC

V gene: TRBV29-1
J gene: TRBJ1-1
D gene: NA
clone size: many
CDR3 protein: CSVETGYSANTEAFF
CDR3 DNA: TGCAGCGTTGAAACAGGGTACAGCGCGAACACTGAAGCTTTCTTT

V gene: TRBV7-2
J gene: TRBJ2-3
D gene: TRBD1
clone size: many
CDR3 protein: CASSLSPGTASTDTQYF
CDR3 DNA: TGTGCCAGCAGCTTAAGCCCCGGGACAGCTAGCACAGATACGCAGTATTTT

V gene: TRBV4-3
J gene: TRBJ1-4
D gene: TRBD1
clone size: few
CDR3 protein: CASSDFGTDNEKLFF
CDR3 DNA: TGCGCCAGCAGCGACTTTGGGACAGATAATGAAAAACTGTTTTTT

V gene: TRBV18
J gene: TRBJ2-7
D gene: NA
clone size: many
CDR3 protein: CASSRTDSYEQYF
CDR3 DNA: TGTGCCAGCAGCCGGACGGATTCCTACGAGCAGTACTTC

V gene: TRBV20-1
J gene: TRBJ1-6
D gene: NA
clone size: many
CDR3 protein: CSARDRRVGDSPLHF
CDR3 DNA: TGCAGTGCTAGAGATCGCAGGGTTGGGGATTCACCCCTCCACTTT

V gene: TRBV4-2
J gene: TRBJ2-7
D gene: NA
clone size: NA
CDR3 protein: CASSKASGTVSSYEQYF
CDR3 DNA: TGTGCCAGCAGCAAAGCGTCCGGGACTGTCAGCTCCTACGAGCAGTACTTC

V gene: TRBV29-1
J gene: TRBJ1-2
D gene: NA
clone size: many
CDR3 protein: CSVEEWQEGYTF
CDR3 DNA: TGCAGCGTTGAAGAGTGGCAGGAAGGCTACACCTTC

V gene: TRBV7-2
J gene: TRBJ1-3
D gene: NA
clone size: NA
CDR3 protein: CASSPRGYSGNTIYF
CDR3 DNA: TGTGCCAGCAGCCCGAGGGGGTACTCTGGAAACACCATATATTTT

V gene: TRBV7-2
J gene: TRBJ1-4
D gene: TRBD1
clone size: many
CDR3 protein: CASSPGTGGNEKLFF
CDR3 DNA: TGTGCCAGCAGCCCAGGGACAGGGGGTAATGAAAAACTGTTTTTT

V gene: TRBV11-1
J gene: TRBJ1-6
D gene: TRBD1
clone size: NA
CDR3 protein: CASSGEGANSPLHF
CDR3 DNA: TGTGCCAGCAGCGGGGAGGGGGCTAATTCACCCCTCCACTTT

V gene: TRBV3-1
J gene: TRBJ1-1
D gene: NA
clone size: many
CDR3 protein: CASSQDHSDTEAFF
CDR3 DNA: TGTGCCAGCAGCCAAGATCACAGTGACACTGAAGCTTTCTTT

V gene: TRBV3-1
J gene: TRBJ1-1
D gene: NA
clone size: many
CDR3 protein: CASRIGNTEAFF
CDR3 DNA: TGTGCCAGCAGGATCGGAAACACTGAAGCTTTCTTT

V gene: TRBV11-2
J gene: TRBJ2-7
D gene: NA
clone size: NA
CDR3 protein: CASSLAGGGGSSYEQYF
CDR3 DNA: TGTGCCAGCAGCCTAGCAGGAGGGGGGGGGAGCTCCTACGAGCAGTACTTC

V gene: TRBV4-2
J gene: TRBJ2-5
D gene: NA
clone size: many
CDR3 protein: CASSQGGRGEETQYF
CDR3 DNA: TGTGCCAGCAGCCAAGGGGGGAGAGGGGAAGAGACCCAGTACTTC

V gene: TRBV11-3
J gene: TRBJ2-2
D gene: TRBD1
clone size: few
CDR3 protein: CASSRQGPGELFF
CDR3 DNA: TGTGCCAGCAGCCGACAGGGACCCGGGGAGCTGTTTTTT

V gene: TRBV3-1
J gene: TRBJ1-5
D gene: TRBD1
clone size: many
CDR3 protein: CASSRRQGGPQHF
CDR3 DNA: TGTGCCAGCAGCCGACGACAGGGCGGGCCCCAGCATTTT

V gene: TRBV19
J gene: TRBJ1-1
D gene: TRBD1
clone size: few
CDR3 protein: CASSPTGVGTEAFF
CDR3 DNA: TGTGCCAGTAGTCCGACAGGGGTAGGCACTGAAGCTTTCTTT

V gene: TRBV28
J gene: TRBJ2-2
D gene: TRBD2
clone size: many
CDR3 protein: CASGRGGTNTGELFF
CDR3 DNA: TGTGCCAGCGGCCGGGGAGGGACGAACACCGGGGAGCTGTTTTTT

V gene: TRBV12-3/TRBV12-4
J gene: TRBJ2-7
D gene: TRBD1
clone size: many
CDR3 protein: CASSRRGQPEQYF
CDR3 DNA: TGTGCCAGCAGCCGAAGGGGACAGCCTGAGCAGTACTTC

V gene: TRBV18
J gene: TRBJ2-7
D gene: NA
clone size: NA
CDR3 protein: CASSPDLWTESSYEQYF
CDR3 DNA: TGTGCCAGCTCACCCGACCTTTGGACCGAAAGCTCCTACGAGCAGTACTTC

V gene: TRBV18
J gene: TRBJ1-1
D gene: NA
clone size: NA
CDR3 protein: CASSAAPMGAEAFF
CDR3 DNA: TGTGCCAGCTCAGCCGCTCCTATGGGGGCTGAAGCTTTCTTT

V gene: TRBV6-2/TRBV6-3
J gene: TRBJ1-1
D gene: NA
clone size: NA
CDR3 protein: CASSPTRPNTEAFF
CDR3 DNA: TGTGCCAGCAGCCCCACGCGACCGAACACTGAAGCTTTCTTT

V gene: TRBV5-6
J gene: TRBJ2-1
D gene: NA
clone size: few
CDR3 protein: CASSFSLRGRSYNEQFF
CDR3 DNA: TGTGCCAGCAGCTTCTCTCTCAGGGGCAGAAGCTACAATGAGCAGTTCTTC

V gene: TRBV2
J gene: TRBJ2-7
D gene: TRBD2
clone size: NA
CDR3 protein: CASSLGLAVTYEQYF
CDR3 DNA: TGTGCCAGCAGCCTTGGCCTAGCGGTTACCTACGAGCAGTACTTC

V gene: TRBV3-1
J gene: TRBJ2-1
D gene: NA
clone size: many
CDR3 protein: CASSPRDSLGPEQFF
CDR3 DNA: TGTGCCAGCAGCCCCCGGGACTCCCTAGGCCCTGAGCAGTTCTTC

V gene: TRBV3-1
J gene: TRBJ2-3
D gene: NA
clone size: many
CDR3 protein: CASSPLRPEDTQYF
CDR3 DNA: TGTGCCAGCAGCCCGTTGAGACCCGAAGATACGCAGTATTTT

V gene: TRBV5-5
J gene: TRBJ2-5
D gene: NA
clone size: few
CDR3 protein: CASSSRAPGIETQYF
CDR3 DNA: TGTGCCAGCAGCTCCCGGGCCCCAGGGATAGAGACCCAGTACTTC

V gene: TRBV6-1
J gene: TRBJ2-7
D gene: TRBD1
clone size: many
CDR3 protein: CASRRYGQAPYEQYF
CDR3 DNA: TGTGCCAGCAGGCGATACGGACAGGCGCCCTACGAGCAGTACTTC

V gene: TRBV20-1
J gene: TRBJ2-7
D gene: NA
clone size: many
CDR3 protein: CSARGVNRYEQYF
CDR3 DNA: TGCAGTGCTAGAGGGGTGAATCGGTACGAGCAGTACTTC

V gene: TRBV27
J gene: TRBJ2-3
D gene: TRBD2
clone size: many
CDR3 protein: CASIARGGHDTQYF
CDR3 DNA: TGTGCCAGCATCGCCCGGGGAGGGCACGATACGCAGTATTTT

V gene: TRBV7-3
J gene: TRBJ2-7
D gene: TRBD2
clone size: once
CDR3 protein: CASSRLAKEQYF
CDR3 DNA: TGTGCCAGCAGCCGACTAGCGAAGGAGCAGTACTTC

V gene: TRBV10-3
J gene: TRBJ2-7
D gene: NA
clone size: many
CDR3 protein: CAISDPTDYEQYF
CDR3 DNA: TGTGCCATCAGTGACCCGACCGATTACGAGCAGTACTTC

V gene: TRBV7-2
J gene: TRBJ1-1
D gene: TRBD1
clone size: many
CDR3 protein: CASSSMTGVNTEAFF
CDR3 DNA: TGTGCCAGCAGCTCGATGACAGGGGTGAACACTGAAGCTTTCTTT

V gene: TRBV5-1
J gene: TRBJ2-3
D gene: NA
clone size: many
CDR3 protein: CASSLAGASPTDTQYF
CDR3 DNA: TGCGCCAGCAGCTTGGCCGGGGCCTCCCCCACAGATACGCAGTATTTT

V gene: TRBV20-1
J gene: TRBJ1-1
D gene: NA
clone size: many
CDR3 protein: CSARDQKGEEAFF
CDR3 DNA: TGCAGTGCTAGAGATCAGAAGGGGGAGGAAGCTTTCTTT

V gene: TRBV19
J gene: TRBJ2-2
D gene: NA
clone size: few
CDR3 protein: CASSPRHTSTGELFF
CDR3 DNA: TGTGCCAGTAGTCCCCGGCACACATCCACCGGGGAGCTGTTTTTT

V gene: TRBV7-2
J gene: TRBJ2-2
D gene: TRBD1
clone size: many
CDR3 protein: CASSSGQVVTGELFF
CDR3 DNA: TGTGCCAGCAGCTCGGGACAGGTCGTCACCGGGGAGCTGTTTTTT